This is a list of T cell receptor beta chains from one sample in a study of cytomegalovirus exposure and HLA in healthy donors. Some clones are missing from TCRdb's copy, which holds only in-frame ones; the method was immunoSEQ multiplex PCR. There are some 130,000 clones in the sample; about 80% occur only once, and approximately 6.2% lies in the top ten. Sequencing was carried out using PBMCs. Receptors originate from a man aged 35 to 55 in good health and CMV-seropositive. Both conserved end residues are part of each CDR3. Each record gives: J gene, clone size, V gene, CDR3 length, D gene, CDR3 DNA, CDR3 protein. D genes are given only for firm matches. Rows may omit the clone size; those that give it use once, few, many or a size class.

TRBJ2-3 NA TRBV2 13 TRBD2 TGTGCCAGCAATAGGGACTACACAGATACGCAGTATTTT CASNRDYTDTQYF
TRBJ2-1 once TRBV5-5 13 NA TGTGCCAGCACCCTTCGGGAGTTCAATGAGCAGTTCTTC CASTLREFNEQFF
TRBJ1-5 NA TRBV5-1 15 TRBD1 TGCGCCAGCAGCTTGTCGGCAGGGGGTCATCAGCCCCAGCATTTT CASSLSAGGHQPQHF
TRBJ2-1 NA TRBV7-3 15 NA TGTGCCAGCAGCCCGTTTGCGGAGAACTACAATGAGCAGTTCTTC CASSPFAENYNEQFF
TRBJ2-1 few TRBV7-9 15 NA TGTGCCAGCAGCTTAGACTCGAGCTCCTACAATGAGCAGTTCTTC CASSLDSSSYNEQFF
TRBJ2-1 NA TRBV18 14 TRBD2 TGTGCCAGCTCACCAACTAGCGGGAGACGGGAGCAGTTCTTC CASSPTSGRREQFF
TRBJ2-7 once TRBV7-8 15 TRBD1 TGTGCCAGCAGCTCGGGACAGGCTCACTCCTACGAGCAGTACTTC CASSSGQAHSYEQYF
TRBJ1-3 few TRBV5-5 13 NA TGTGCCAGCAGCCTAACCTCTGGAAACACCATATATTTT CASSLTSGNTIYF
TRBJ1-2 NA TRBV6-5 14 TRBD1 TGTGCCAGCAGCCTCACGACAGGGAGGTATGGCTACACCTTC CASSLTTGRYGYTF
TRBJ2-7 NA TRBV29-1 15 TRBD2 TGCAGCGTTGGAGGGACTAGCGGGAATCCGTACGAGCAGTACTTC CSVGGTSGNPYEQYF
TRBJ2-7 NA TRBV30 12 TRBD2 TGTGCCTGGAGCCAATGGGGGGGCGAGCAGTACTTC CAWSQWGGEQYF
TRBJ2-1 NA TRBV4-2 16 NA TGTGCCAGCAGCCAAGATCCCCAGCGGACCTACAATGAGCAGTTCTTC CASSQDPQRTYNEQFF
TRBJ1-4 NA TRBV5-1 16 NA TGCGCCAGCAGCGTCTTCGCTCAGCGAGATAATGAAAAACTGTTTTTT CASSVFAQRDNEKLFF
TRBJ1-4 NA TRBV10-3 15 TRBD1 TGTGCCATCAGTGAGCCCGGGACAGGGGGAGAAAAACTGTTTTTT CAISEPGTGGEKLFF
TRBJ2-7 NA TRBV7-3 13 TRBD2 TGTGCCAGCAGCTCTAGGGAGGGCTCCGAGCAGTACTTC CASSSREGSEQYF
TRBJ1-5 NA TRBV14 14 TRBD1 TGTGCCAGCAGCCAGACAGGGGGCCGGCAGCCCCAGCATTTT CASSQTGGRQPQHF
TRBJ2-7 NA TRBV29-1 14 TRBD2 TGCAGCGTAGCGCGGGGGGCTCGGAGCTACGAGCAGTACTTC CSVARGARSYEQYF
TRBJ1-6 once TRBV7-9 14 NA TGTGCCAGCAGCGTAGGAGCGTCGAATTCACCCCTCCACTTT CASSVGASNSPLHF
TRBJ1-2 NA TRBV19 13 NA TGTGCCAGTAGTACCTACCGGGACTATGGCTACACCTTC CASSTYRDYGYTF
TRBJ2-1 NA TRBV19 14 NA TGTGCCAGTAGTATCCATCAGACTGTTAATGAGCAGTTCTTC CASSIHQTVNEQFF
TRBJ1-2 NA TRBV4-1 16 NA TGCGCCAGCAGCCAAGACTGGCGGGAAGACGGCTATGGCTACACCTTC CASSQDWREDGYGYTF
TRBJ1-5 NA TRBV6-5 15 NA TGTGCCAGCAGTTACTCGGGGGTTGGGGGCCAGCCCCAGCATTTT CASSYSGVGGQPQHF
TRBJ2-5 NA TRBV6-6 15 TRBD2 TGTGCCAGCAGTTACTCGAGGTCGGGAGGAGAGACCCAGTACTTC CASSYSRSGGETQYF
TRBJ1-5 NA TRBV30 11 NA TGTGCCTGGGGCACAGGGACGGCCCAGCATTTT CAWGTGTAQHF
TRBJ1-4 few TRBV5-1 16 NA TGCGCCAGCAGCTGGGGACTGACTGCAACTAATGAAAAACTGTTTTTT CASSWGLTATNEKLFF
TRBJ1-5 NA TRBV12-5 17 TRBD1 TGTGCTAGTGGTTTCCCCGCCGGGACAGGGGGCAATCAGCCCCAGCATTTT CASGFPAGTGGNQPQHF
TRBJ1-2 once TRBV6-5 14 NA TGTGCCAGCATTGGGGCAGGGGATCACTATGGCTACACCTTC CASIGAGDHYGYTF
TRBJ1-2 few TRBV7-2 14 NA TGTGCCAGCAGCTACACGGGGAACAGGGTTGGCTACACCTTC CASSYTGNRVGYTF
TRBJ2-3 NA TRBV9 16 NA TGTGCCAGCAGCGTACTCTCGGGAGATGGTACAGATACGCAGTATTTT CASSVLSGDGTDTQYF
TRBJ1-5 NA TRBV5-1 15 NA TGCGCCAGCAGCTTGGGTCCGGGGGAAGGTCAGCCCCAGCATTTT CASSLGPGEGQPQHF
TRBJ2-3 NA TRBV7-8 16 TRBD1 TGTGCCAGCAGCTCTACAGGGGTTAAGAGCACAGATACGCAGTATTTT CASSSTGVKSTDTQYF
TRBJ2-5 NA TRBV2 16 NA TGTGCCAGCAGTGAATTCTGGGCAGAGAGCCAAGAGACCCAGTACTTC CASSEFWAESQETQYF
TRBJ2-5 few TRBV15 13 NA TGTGCCACCAGCGGGCAGGGAGGCGAGACCCAGTACTTC CATSGQGGETQYF
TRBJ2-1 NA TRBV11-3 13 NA TGTGCCAGCAGCTCAAGAGGGGGGGATGAGCAGTTCTTC CASSSRGGDEQFF
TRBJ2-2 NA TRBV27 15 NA TGTGCCAGCAGTTTCAGGGTGAGATGGACCGGGGAGCTGTTTTTT CASSFRVRWTGELFF
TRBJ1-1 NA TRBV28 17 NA TGTGCCAGCAGTTTAAGACTAGGAAGGATCTCGTGGACTGAAGCTTTCTTT CASSLRLGRISWTEAFF
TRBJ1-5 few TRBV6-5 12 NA TGTGCCAGCAGCCCCTCGGGTCAGCCCCAGCATTTT CASSPSGQPQHF
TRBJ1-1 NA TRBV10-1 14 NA TGCGCCAGCAGTGGATCGGGTAGGAACACTGAAGCTTTCTTT CASSGSGRNTEAFF
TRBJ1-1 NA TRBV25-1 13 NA TGTGCCAGCAGTGAGCGGCGGGACACTGAAGCTTTCTTT CASSERRDTEAFF
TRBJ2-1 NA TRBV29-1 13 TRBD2 TGCAGCGTTGGGCTAGCGGGGGACAATGAGCAGTTCTTC CSVGLAGDNEQFF
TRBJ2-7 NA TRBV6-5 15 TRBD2 TGTGCCAGCAGTCGCCCTACTAGCGGGACCTACGAGCAGTACTTC CASSRPTSGTYEQYF
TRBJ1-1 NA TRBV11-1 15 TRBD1 TGTGCCAGCAGCAGCCGGGACAGGGGAAACACTGAAGCTTTCTTT CASSSRDRGNTEAFF
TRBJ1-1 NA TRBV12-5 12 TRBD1 TGTGCTAGTGACAGGGACAGGGAAGGAGCTTTCTTT CASDRDREGAFF
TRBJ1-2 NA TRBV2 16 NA TGTGCCAGCAGTTATCCGGGACAAGGGGCCTTTAAAGGCTACACCTTC CASSYPGQGAFKGYTF
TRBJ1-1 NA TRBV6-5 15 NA TGTGCCAGCAGCCCTCCGGGGGGGGAGAACACTGAAGCTTTCTTT CASSPPGGENTEAFF
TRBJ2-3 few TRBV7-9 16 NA TGTGCCAGCACCACGGGGTGGGGGGAATACGAAGATACGCAGTATTTT CASTTGWGEYEDTQYF
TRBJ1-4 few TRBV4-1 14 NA TGCGCCAGCAGCCCGACAGTTTTCTATGAAAAACTGTTTTTT CASSPTVFYEKLFF
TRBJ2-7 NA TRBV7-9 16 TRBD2 TGTTCCAGCAGCTCCCGCGTAGGACTAGCGGGAGCCGAGCAGTACTTC CSSSSRVGLAGAEQYF
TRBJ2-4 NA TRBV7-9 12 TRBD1 TGTGCCAGCAGCTTAGGACAGGGCACACCTTACTTC CASSLGQGTPYF
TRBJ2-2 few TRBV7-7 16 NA TGTGCTAGCAGCCGAAGACAGGTCGCGAACACCGGGGAGCTGTTTTTT CASSRRQVANTGELFF